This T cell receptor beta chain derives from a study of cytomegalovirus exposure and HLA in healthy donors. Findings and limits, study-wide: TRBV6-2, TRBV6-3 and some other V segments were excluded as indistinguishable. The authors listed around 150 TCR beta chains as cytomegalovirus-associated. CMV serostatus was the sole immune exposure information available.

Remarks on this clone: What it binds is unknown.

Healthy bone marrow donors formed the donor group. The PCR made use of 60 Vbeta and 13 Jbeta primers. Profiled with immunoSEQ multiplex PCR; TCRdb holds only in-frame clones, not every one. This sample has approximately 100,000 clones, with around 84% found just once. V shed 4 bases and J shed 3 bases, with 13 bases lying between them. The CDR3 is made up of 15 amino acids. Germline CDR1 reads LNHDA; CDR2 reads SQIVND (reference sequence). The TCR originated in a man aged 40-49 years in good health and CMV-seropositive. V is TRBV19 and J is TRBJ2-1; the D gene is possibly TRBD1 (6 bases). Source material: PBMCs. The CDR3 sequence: CASSTTRDNYNEQFF. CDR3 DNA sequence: TGTGCCAGTAGTACAACCCGGGACAACTACAATGAGCAGTTCTTC.